The next 32 T cell receptor beta chains were all read from a single sample in a study of T cell changes during pregnancy in multiple sclerosis. TCRdb's table, derived via immunoSEQ multiplex PCR, lists solely in-frame clones and lacks some. The sample records 35,000 to 50,000 clones, about 87% being singletons. The source was CD4+ T cells from peripheral blood mononuclear cells, collected in the second trimester of pregnancy. The receptors derive from a female donor with multiple sclerosis, enrolled in a pregnancy study.

This chain links TRBV2 with TRBJ2-7, with 11 bases lining up with TRBD1. The germline V gene encodes CDR1 SNHLY and CDR2 FYNNEI. V lost 7 bases to trimming and J lost 5 bases; unmatched junction nucleotides: 10. CDR3 length: 15 amino acids. CDR3 nucleotide sequence: TGTGCCAGCACCCTTGGACAGGGGGCCGGAAACGAGCAGTACTTC. Protein: CASTLGQGAGNEQYF.

V is TRBV5-6 and J is TRBJ1-5; maybe TRBD1 (6 bases). CDR3 size: 14 residues. The V and J ends lost 4 bases and 0 bases respectively, with 8 bases between them. The V gene's germline CDR1 is SGHDT and CDR2 YYEEEE. As DNA, the CDR3 is TGTGCCAGCAGCCACAGGGTTAGCAATCAGCCCCAGCATTTT. The encoded protein is CASSHRVSNQPQHF.

A single count supports this clone. The genes are TRBV19 and TRBJ1-4; 9 bases are a match to TRBD1. Germline CDR1 LNHDA, CDR2 SQIVND (reference sequence). V trimming: 6 bases; J trimming: 8 bases; junction bases outside the gene matches: 7. This CDR3 has 14 residues. The CDR3 spells CASSKGQGWEKLFF. The DNA for the CDR3 is TGTGCCAGTAGCAAGGGACAGGGTTGGGAAAAACTGTTTTTT.

About this clone: The sample has other DNA sequences that encode this CDR3 too. The gene calls are TRBV7-2 and TRBJ2-7; 8 nucleotides match TRBD1. After removal of 2 bases from V and 4 bases from J, the junction contained 4 bases not matched to a gene. The CDR3 is made up of 14 amino acids. The germline V gene has CDR1 SGHTA and CDR2 FQGNSA. The CDR3 spells CASSLSTGGYEQYF. Written as DNA, the CDR3 is TGTGCCAGCAGCTTATCAACAGGGGGATACGAGCAGTACTTC.

The V call is TRBV18, the J call TRBJ1-1; perhaps TRBD1 as D (6 bases). The CDR3 totals 14 residues. With 2 bases removed from V and 3 bases from J, the gap between germline ends came to 10 bases. From germline, CDR1 is KGHSH and CDR2 LQKENI. The CDR3 spells CASSPGRGHTEAFF. Written as DNA, the CDR3 is TGTGCCAGCTCACCAGGCAGGGGTCACACTGAAGCTTTCTTT.

This chain joins TRBV28 and TRBJ2-3; D might be TRBD1 (5 bases). The CDR3 spans 16 residues. CDR1 MDHEN and CDR2 SYDVKM come from the germline V gene. Trimming removed 6 bases at V and 0 bases at J, with 16 bases between. CDR3 sequence (DNA): TGTGCCAGCAGCCTTACAGGTTTCTCTAGCACAGATACGCAGTATTTT. Protein product: CASSLTGFSSTDTQYF.

The J gene is TRBJ2-7, the V gene TRBV28, with a weak D call TRBD1 (7 bases). Trimming removed 6 bases from V and 6 bases from J, with 18 bases in between. Germline CDR1 reads MDHEN; CDR2 reads SYDVKM. CDR3 length: 14 amino acids. CDR3 bases: TGTGCCAGCAGCCCCTCCCCCAGGGGGGTCGAGCAGTACTTC. It translates to CASSPSPRGVEQYF.

The chain is built from TRBV29-1 and TRBJ2-5; 8 bases line up with TRBD1. CDR3 length: 14 residues. Per the germline V gene, CDR1 is SQVTM and CDR2 is ANQGSEA. The J segment lost 2 bases and the V segment lost 5 bases, leaving 7 bases of the junction unmatched. The CDR3 DNA sequence: TGCAGCGTTCGTCAGGGGGCGGGACAAGAGACCCAGTACTTC. Its protein is CSVRQGAGQETQYF.

The table lists this clone with a few counts. CDR3 DNA: TGTGCCAGTAAGGGGGGGACTAGCGGGAGGACCGGGGAGCTGTTTTTT. It encodes CASKGGTSGRTGELFF. The chain carries TRBV19 and TRBJ2-2; 15 bases align to TRBD2. Losses at the gene ends were 7 bases for V and 5 bases for J; bases not matched to a gene: 5. This CDR3 is 16 amino acids long. CDR1 is LNHDA and CDR2 is SQIVND in the germline V gene (reference sequence).

Only a few counts were recorded for this clone. The chain combines TRBV25-1 with TRBJ2-1, with 9 bases matching TRBD2. The CDR3 contains 14 residues. V dropped 9 bases and J dropped 6; count of bases not matched to a gene: 9. Germline V gene lookup returns CDR1 MGHDK and CDR2 SYGVNS. CDR3 in DNA: TGTGCCAGTTCTCAAGCGGGAGGATCCAATGAGCAGTTCTTC. This translates into CASSQAGGSNEQFF.

This chain connects TRBV9 to TRBJ2-1, with 10 positions matching TRBD1. With V trimmed by 2 bases and J by 4 bases, 6 bases remained unmatched. Germline V gene data show CDR1 as SGDLS and CDR2 as YYNGEE. The CDR3 spans 16 residues. The DNA of the CDR3 is TGTGCCAGCAGCGTCCATCCGGGACAGGGGTACAATGAGCAGTTCTTC. It codes for CASSVHPGQGYNEQFF.

This clone was picked up one time. The rearrangement links TRBV9 to TRBJ2-3; D unresolved. The CDR3 spans 15 residues. The V end lost 2 bases, the J end lost 0 bases, and 10 bases lay between the germline ends. The germline V gene encodes CDR1 SGDLS and CDR2 YYNGEE. This chain's CDR3 is CASSVRATSTDTQYF. As DNA, the CDR3 is TGTGCCAGCAGCGTCCGAGCGACTAGCACAGATACGCAGTATTTT.

The CDR3 loop is CASRITGLAFEFF. Written as DNA, the CDR3 is TGTGCCAGCAGAATCACGGGACTAGCGTTTGAGTTCTTC. V and J are TRBV6-1 and TRBJ2-1, with TRBD2 matching 10 bases. The ends lost 6 bases at V and 14 bases at J; junction bases unmatched: 10. From germline, CDR1 is MNHNS and CDR2 SASEGT. The CDR3 totals 13 residues.

CDR3 in DNA: TGTGCCAGCAGCTTTACAGATGAGCAGTTCTTC. As protein: CASSFTDEQFF. The rearrangement links TRBV5-6 to TRBJ2-1; D gene uncertain. V lost 2 bases to trimming and J lost 8 bases, with 5 bases between them. Germline assignment: CDR1 SGHDT and CDR2 YYEEEE. The CDR3 totals 11 residues.

The sample holds one count of this clone. The CDR3 nucleotides are TGTGCCAGCTCACTAAACCCTCAGTACGGGGATGGCTACACCTTC. It is translated as CASSLNPQYGDGYTF. The V call is TRBV18, the J call TRBJ1-2; the D is unclear. The CDR3 length is 15 residues. Per germline, CDR1 KGHSH and CDR2 LQKENI. V was trimmed by 4 bases and J by 6 bases, leaving 18 bases between them.

This sequence joins TRBV6-5 and TRBJ1-5; 12 bases map to TRBD1. From germline, CDR1 is MNHEY and CDR2 SVGAGI. Unmatched junction bases numbered 5, after V lost 5 bases and J lost 6 bases. This CDR3 contains 15 residues. DNA of the CDR3: TGTGCCAGCAGTACCGGGACAGGGGGCCTTCAGCCCCAGCATTTT. Residues: CASSTGTGGLQPQHF.

The chain recombines TRBV7-3 with TRBJ2-1; 7 bases are shared with TRBD2. The germline V gene encodes CDR1 SGHTA and CDR2 FQGTGA. The CDR3 runs 14 residues. Losses at the gene ends were 2 bases for V and 6 bases for J; bases not matched to a gene: 4. CDR3 in DNA: TGTGCCAGCAGCTTAGGGACTATAGCCAATGAGCAGTTCTTC. Its translation is CASSLGTIANEQFF.

This rearrangement joins TRBV9 to TRBJ1-4; D remains unclear. The ends were cut back, 0 bases at V and 8 bases at J, with 11 bases in the middle. Germline values: CDR1 SGDLS, CDR2 YYNGEE. CDR3 length equals 14 residues. In nucleotides, the CDR3 is TGTGCCAGCAGCGTAGCTCTTCGAGGGGAAAAACTGTTTTTT. The encoded protein is CASSVALRGEKLFF.

The chain is built from TRBV6-5 and TRBJ2-7; tentatively, D is TRBD1 (6 bases). Trimming left V 5 bases short and J 7 bases short, with 9 bases between. The CDR3 is 11 amino acids. Germline CDR1 reads MNHEY; CDR2 reads SVGAGI. This CDR3 reads CASSARGEQYF. CDR3 sequence (DNA): TGTGCCAGCAGTGCTAGGGGGGAGCAGTACTTC.

The rearrangement joins TRBV27 to TRBJ2-1; 9 bases are shared with TRBD2. Germline V gene data show CDR1 as MNHEY and CDR2 as SMNVEV (reference sequence). J gave up 8 bases and V 6 bases, and 11 bases lay outside the gene matches. The CDR3 has 15 amino acids. The CDR3 here is CASSPPGGRGYEQFF. The CDR3 region has the DNA TGTGCCAGCAGCCCTCCTGGCGGGAGGGGGTATGAGCAGTTCTTC.

V and J are TRBV7-8 and TRBJ2-1, with a weak D call TRBD1 (5 bases). V lost 2 bases and J lost 5, with 13 bases in between. This CDR3 region has 15 residues. Germline V gives CDR1 SGHVS, CDR2 FQNEAQ. CDR3 in amino acids: CASSLRQSINNEQFF. The CDR3 bases are TGTGCCAGCAGCTTACGACAGAGTATAAACAATGAGCAGTTCTTC.

V and J are TRBV2 and TRBJ2-5; a possible D gene is TRBD1 (5 bases). Per the germline V gene, CDR1 is SNHLY and CDR2 is FYNNEI. Trimming took 7 bases from V and 3 from J, leaving 12 bases between them. CDR3 size: 13 residues. Here the CDR3 DNA reads TGTGCCAGCATGGGGCAGGGTAAAGAGACCCAGTACTTC. Its protein product is CASMGQGKETQYF.

CDR3 nucleotide sequence: TGCAGCGCGAGTATGGCCACCGTGGGCCTGGGGCAGTTCTTC. Its translation is CSASMATVGLGQFF. The rearrangement joins TRBV29-1 to TRBJ2-1; D unresolved. Trimming cost V 7 bases and J 12 bases, with 25 bases left between them. The germline V gene encodes CDR1 SQVTM and CDR2 ANQGSEA. This CDR3 has 14 residues.

The chain uses TRBV28 and TRBJ2-7, with 8 bases fitting TRBD1. CDR3 size: 18 residues. The J segment lost 3 bases and the V segment lost 2 bases, leaving 15 bases of the junction unmatched. Germline V gene sequence: CDR1 MDHEN, CDR2 SYDVKM. CDR3 region: CASSLPLIGTGIIYEQYF. The CDR3 region has the DNA TGTGCCAGCAGTTTACCTTTAATCGGGACAGGTATTATCTACGAGCAGTACTTC.

V usage is TRBV19 and J usage is TRBJ2-5; the match to TRBD1 covers 9 bases. The CDR3 sequence is 13 residues long. V lost 7 bases to trimming and J lost 2 bases; unmatched junction nucleotides: 2. Per germline, CDR1 LNHDA and CDR2 SQIVND (reference sequence). Here the CDR3 DNA reads TGTGCCAGTATGGACAGGGGTCAAGAGACCCAGTACTTC. This sequence encodes CASMDRGQETQYF. The full variable domain, rest sourced from reference TRBV19 and TRBJ2-5, is DGGITQSPKYLFRKEGQNVTLSCEQNLNHDAMYWYRQDPGQGLRLIYYSQIVNDFQKGDIAEGYSVSREKKESFPLTVTSAQKNPTAFYLCASMDRGQETQYFGPGTRLLVL.

The chain is built from TRBV2 and TRBJ2-2, with a tentative D call TRBD2 (7 bases). The CDR3 is 18 residues long. Germline CDR1 is SNHLY and CDR2 is FYNNEI. The V and J ends lost 6 bases and 6 bases respectively, with 26 bases between them. CDR3 DNA: TGTGCCAGCAGGCCAGAACCCTTGGGACCGGGGGGCTCCGGGGAGCTGTTTTTT. As protein: CASRPEPLGPGGSGELFF.

The chain couples TRBV5-6 to TRBJ2-7, with a weak D call TRBD1 (6 bases). The CDR3 runs to 14 residues. Trimming cost V 3 bases and J 4 bases, with 14 bases left between them. CDR1 is SGHDT, CDR2 YYEEEE, per germline. The CDR3 loop is CASSSRQVLYEQYF. The DNA of the CDR3 is TGTGCCAGCAGCTCCCGACAGGTTTTGTACGAGCAGTACTTC.

The chain is built from TRBV30 and TRBJ2-5, with D maybe TRBD2 (6 bases). The germline V gene encodes CDR1 GTSNPN and CDR2 SVGIG (reference sequence). The CDR3 extends over 13 amino acids. Trimming left V 1 base short and J 2 bases short, with 8 bases between. This CDR3 is CAWSGGRQETQYF. The CDR3, as DNA: TGTGCCTGGAGTGGGGGGAGGCAAGAGACCCAGTACTTC. Based on the CDR3 plus reference TRBV30 and TRBJ2-5, the full variable domain is SQTIHQWPATLVQPVGSPLSLECTVEGTSNPNLYWYRQAAGRGLQLLFYSVGIGQISSEVPQNLSASRPQDRQFILSSKKLLLSDSGFYLCAWSGGRQETQYFGPGTRLLVL.

This chain links TRBV11-1 with TRBJ2-7, with 10 bases aligning to TRBD2. Germline trimming cut 3 bases from V and 2 bases from J; bases unmatched to any gene: 1. Germline CDR1 is SGHAT and CDR2 is FQDESV (reference sequence). This CDR3 has 14 amino acids. The CDR3 protein is CASSFTSGAYEQYF. DNA for the CDR3: TGTGCCAGCAGCTTTACTAGCGGGGCCTACGAGCAGTACTTC.

The rearrangement joins TRBV29-1 to TRBJ2-5; D is unresolved. CDR1 is SQVTM and CDR2 is ANQGSEA in the germline V gene. Trimming removed 1 base from V and 2 bases from J, with 8 bases in between. The CDR3 has 13 amino acids. DNA for the CDR3: TGCAGCGTTGAAGTTCTCGTACAAGAGACCCAGTACTTC. It codes for CSVEVLVQETQYF. The variable domain in full, completed from reference TRBV29-1 and TRBJ2-5, reads SAVISQKPSRDICQRGTSLTIQCQVDSQVTMMFWYRQQPGQSLTLIATANQGSEATYESGFVIDKFPISRPNLTFSTLTVSNMSPEDSSIYLCSVEVLVQETQYFGPGTRLLVL.

The chain employs TRBV6-6 and TRBJ2-1, with TRBD2 matching 10 bases. Germline CDR1 MNHNY, CDR2 SVGAGI (reference sequence). CDR3 length equals 11 residues. J lost 14 bases, V lost 6 bases, and 4 bases had no gene match. CDR3 DNA sequence: TGTGCCAGCAGCCTAGCGGGAGAAGAGTTCTTC. Protein sequence: CASSLAGEEFF.

This clone occurred a few times. The genes are TRBV9 and TRBJ2-7, with D possibly being TRBD1 (5 bases). The germline V gene encodes CDR1 SGDLS and CDR2 YYNGEE. The CDR3 loop spans 14 amino acids. V lost 1 base and J 0 bases, leaving 8 bases between the germline ends. The CDR3 is CASSVTGYSYEQYF. The CDR3 region has the DNA TGTGCCAGCAGCGTAACAGGTTACTCCTACGAGCAGTACTTC.